This T cell receptor (beta chain) was documented in a study of tumor-infiltrating lymphocytes in primary liver carcinoma. Turning to the study itself: Staging of the tumors gave T1-T3 N0M0, with widths of about 4 to 10 cm.

Both RNA and DNA were isolated together from roughly 20-30 mg of bulk tissue that had not been sorted. Findings and caveats of the study: Significantly greater top-250-clone fractions characterized tumors relative to blood (p = 0.039). Tumor region pairs outstripped tumor-adjacent and tumor-blood pairs in overlap.

Germline CDR1 reads KGHSH; CDR2 reads LQKENI. Trimming removed 5 bases from V and 0 bases from J, with 5 bases in between. The CDR3 has 14 amino acids. Researchers generated TCR beta cDNA from approximately 500 ng of total RNA, relying on a constant-region primer. Amplification in three nested multiplex PCR rounds with slightly modified ARM-PCR gave rise to TCR beta libraries. Amplification in the first two PCR rounds was performed using TRBV1-TRBV30 forward primers and a C-beta reverse primer for about 10 cycles each. TCRdb redid the calling of the multiplex PCR reads with MiXCR, one entry per CDR3 protein. The table records 95,000 to 150,000 distinct CDR3 sequences, nearly 70% of them present only once. In the case of this clonotype: Its specificity is unknown.

Sequencing input: tumor-adjacent normal liver tissue. This TCR derives from a woman aged 60 to 75 with primary liver carcinoma and hepatitis B virus infection. J is TRBJ2-6 and V is TRBV18; D is unresolved. This chain's CDR3 is CASSSNSGANVLTF. The DNA of the CDR3 is TGTGCCAGCTCATCCAACTCTGGGGCCAACGTCCTGACTTTC.